The 24 T cell receptor beta chains below were found in one sample sequenced in a study of shared clonotypes between healthy human individuals. Using immunoSEQ multiplex PCR, the repertoire was profiled, and TCRdb retains in-frame clones only, with some absent. Among approximately 2.3 million clones listed, just over 90% were seen once. The specimen was naive CD4+ T cells from PBMCs. Documented subset: CD45RA+ positively selected. These receptors originate from a man younger than 30 in good health. Some clones in this sample may be carry-over from other donors' samples.

As regards this clone: The sample holds other DNA sequences that translate to the same CDR3. The gene calls are TRBV6-1 and TRBJ2-5, with 9 bases lining up with TRBD1. Germline loops: CDR1 MNHNS, CDR2 SASEGT. The CDR3 consists of 14 residues. The J segment lost 5 bases and the V segment lost 1 base, leaving 2 bases of the junction unmatched. The CDR3 DNA sequence: TGTGCCAGCAGTGAAGACAGGGGGCGGGAGACCCAGTACTTC. It is translated as CASSEDRGRETQYF.

The chain carries TRBV28 and TRBJ2-2; D gene unclear. In germline, CDR1 is MDHEN, CDR2 SYDVKM. CDR3 length: 13 residues. V was clipped by 7 bases and J by 5 bases, with 11 bases between them. The CDR3 nucleotides read TGTGCCAGCACCACGCAGGCGACCGGGGAGCTGTTTTTT. Protein sequence: CASTTQATGELFF.

The chain uses TRBV30 and TRBJ2-4; TRBD2 matches at 14 bases. The CDR3 covers 17 residues. The V gene's germline CDR1 is GTSNPN and CDR2 SVGIG (reference sequence). Losses at the gene ends were 3 bases for V and 4 bases for J; bases not matched to a gene: 8. The CDR3 DNA follows: TGTGCCTGGAGGGCGGGACTAGCGGGAGAGGCAAAAAACATTCAGTACTTC. Amino acids: CAWRAGLAGEAKNIQYF.

V gene TRBV5-1 combines with J gene TRBJ1-1; D ambiguous. The CDR3 loop spans 13 amino acids. Germline CDR1 reads SGHRS; CDR2 reads YFSETQ. Trimming stripped 7 bases from V and 3 bases from J, with 13 bases between. The CDR3 region is CASRLKLDTEAFF. CDR3 DNA sequence: TGCGCCAGCCGGTTAAAGTTGGACACTGAAGCTTTCTTT.

The chain carries TRBV19 and TRBJ2-2; D is perhaps TRBD2 (7 bases). With 0 bases removed from V and 6 bases from J, the gap between germline ends came to 14 bases. This CDR3 is 16 amino acids long. The germline V gene has CDR1 LNHDA and CDR2 SQIVND (reference sequence). This CDR3 is CASSIEAGAVAGELFF. CDR3 nucleotides: TGTGCCAGTAGTATAGAGGCGGGGGCGGTTGCCGGGGAGCTGTTTTTT.

V is TRBV9 and J is TRBJ2-1, with 7 nucleotides matching TRBD2. V lost 0 bases, J lost 2 bases, and 5 bases stayed unmatched. The CDR3 has 16 amino acids. Germline loops: CDR1 SGDLS, CDR2 YYNGEE. The CDR3 DNA reads as TGTGCCAGCAGCGTAGGTTCTAGCGGAACCTACAATGAGCAGTTCTTC. Protein: CASSVGSSGTYNEQFF.

The chain employs TRBV7-6 and TRBJ2-7, with D perhaps given as TRBD1 or TRBD2 (5 bases each). The CDR3 is 15 amino acids. V lost 3 bases to trimming and J lost 3 bases, with 15 bases between them. The V gene's germline CDR1 is SGHVS and CDR2 FNYEAQ. The CDR3 DNA reads as TGTGCCAGCAGCTTCCGGGACGGCGTTAACTACGAGCAGTACTTC. Amino acids: CASSFRDGVNYEQYF.

This rearrangement joins TRBV5-1 to TRBJ1-6, with 7 positions matching TRBD1. V shed 0 bases, J shed 8 bases, and the junction held 5 bases outside the gene matches. Germline CDR1 SGHRS, CDR2 YFSETQ. The CDR3 has 15 amino acids. DNA of the CDR3: TGCGCCAGCAGCTTGGCGCCAGGGGGGGATTCACCCCTCCACTTT. Its protein is CASSLAPGGDSPLHF.

The chain carries TRBV7-8 and TRBJ1-1; no reliable D call. The CDR3 extends over 14 amino acids. V dropped 0 bases and J dropped 7 bases, with 12 bases sitting between them. Germline lookup yields CDR1 SGHVS and CDR2 FQNEAQ. CDR3 sequence: CASSLARNRHEAFF. DNA for the CDR3: TGTGCCAGCAGCTTAGCGCGTAACCGCCATGAAGCTTTCTTT.

This chain connects TRBV10-3 to TRBJ2-3; 8 bases align to TRBD1. Trimming took 4 bases from V and 4 from J; bases not matched to a gene: 10. The CDR3 totals 16 residues. Germline V CDR1 and CDR2: ENHRY, SYGVKD. CDR3 sequence reads: CAISASDRQGPDTQYF. The CDR3 DNA reads TGTGCCATCAGTGCCTCCGATAGACAGGGGCCAGATACGCAGTATTTT.

This clone has just one count. The same CDR3 is also encoded by other DNA sequences in this sample. The chain uses TRBV11-3 and TRBJ2-1, with D perhaps TRBD1 (6 bases). The V gene's germline CDR1 is SGHNT and CDR2 YENEEA. V gave up 2 bases and J gave up 1 base, with 9 bases separating them. There are 15 residues in the CDR3. As DNA, the CDR3 is TGTGCCAGCAGCTTAAGGGGGTCATCCTACAATGAGCAGTTCTTC. As protein: CASSLRGSSYNEQFF.

The chain is built from TRBV30 and TRBJ1-3; no reliable D call. In germline, CDR1 is GTSNPN, CDR2 SVGIG (reference sequence). V was cut by 1 base and J by 4 bases, with 8 bases left in between. This CDR3 region has 13 residues. The DNA for the CDR3 is TGTGCCTGGAGTGCTCACCGAGGAAACACCATATATTTT. It codes for CAWSAHRGNTIYF.

This chain uses TRBV7-2 with TRBJ1-6; no firm D call. The CDR3 is 12 amino acids. Trimming left V 1 base short and J 11 bases short, with 6 bases between. Per germline, CDR1 SGHTA and CDR2 FQGNSA. The CDR3: CASSLVNTPLHF. The CDR3 nucleotides read TGTGCCAGCAGCTTAGTCAATACACCCCTCCACTTT.

The chain joins TRBV6-1 to TRBJ2-7, with D uncertain. The CDR3 is 12 residues long. Trimming cost V 11 bases and J 3 bases, with 14 bases left between them. Per germline, CDR1 MNHNS and CDR2 SASEGT. As DNA, the CDR3 is TGTGCCGCAGGTGGCAGGAGCTACGAGCAGTACTTC. As protein: CAAGGRSYEQYF.

This clone was counted once. The gene calls are TRBV5-1 and TRBJ2-1; TRBD2 agrees at 9 bases. J gave up 8 bases and V 2 bases, and 2 bases lay outside the gene matches. CDR1 and CDR2 (germline): SGHRS, YFSETQ. This CDR3 spans 13 amino acids. CDR3: CASSLGGRDEQFF. CDR3 bases: TGCGCCAGCAGCTTAGGCGGGAGGGATGAGCAGTTCTTC.

This sequence joins TRBV10-3 and TRBJ2-1; 9 bases line up with TRBD2. CDR1 and CDR2 (germline): ENHRY, SYGVKD. The CDR3 contains 15 residues. Unmatched junction bases numbered 5, after V lost 6 bases and J lost 2 bases. The CDR3 nucleotides read TGTGCCATCAGCGCGACTAGCGGAACCTACAATGAGCAGTTCTTC. This encodes CAISATSGTYNEQFF.

V gene TRBV7-9 combines with J gene TRBJ2-2; 8 positions match TRBD1. The CDR3 contains 16 residues. CDR1 is SEHNR, CDR2 FQNEAQ, per germline (reference sequence). V lost 8 bases and J lost 4; bases outside the gene matches: 12. Here the CDR3 reads CASQIAGGGGTGELFF. The CDR3 DNA follows: TGTGCCAGCCAGATCGCAGGGGGCGGTGGCACCGGGGAGCTGTTTTTT.

Details on this clone: Being one base from a much bigger clone, this may be a read error. The chain employs TRBV28 and TRBJ2-3; TRBD1 aligns across 12 bases. Per the germline V gene, CDR1 is MDHEN and CDR2 is SYDVKM. The junction had 1 base not matched to a gene; V was cut back by 5 bases and J by 4 bases. The CDR3 totals 14 residues. The CDR3 DNA is TGTGCCAGCAGTGGGACAGGGGGCCCAGATACGCAGTATTTT. Translation: CASSGTGGPDTQYF.

The rearrangement joins TRBV29-1 to TRBJ1-1; tentatively, D is TRBD1 (5 bases). Germline lookup yields CDR1 SQVTM and CDR2 ANQGSEA. The V and J ends lost 4 bases and 10 bases respectively, with 10 bases between them. This CDR3 contains 10 residues. DNA for the CDR3: TGCAGCGTTGTCAGGGTCGCAGCTTTCTTT. Translation gives CSVVRVAAFF.

This chain uses TRBV5-5 with TRBJ2-7; TRBD2 agrees at 10 bases. CDR1 is SGHKS and CDR2 is YYEKEE in the germline V gene (reference sequence). V trimming: 4 bases; J trimming: 0 bases; junction bases outside the gene matches: 7. CDR3 length equals 16 residues. The CDR3 DNA follows: TGTGCCAGCAGCCCAACCGGGACTAGCGACTCCTACGAGCAGTACTTC. Residues: CASSPTGTSDSYEQYF.

V and J are TRBV6-5 and TRBJ2-1; 7 bases are shared with TRBD1. CDR1 MNHEY and CDR2 SVGAGI come from the germline V gene. The CDR3 is 13 residues long. The J segment lost 3 bases and the V segment lost 8 bases, leaving 4 bases of the junction unmatched. The DNA of the CDR3 is TGTGCCAGCTGGGGACAGTTCTACAATGAGCAGTTCTTC. This gives the protein CASWGQFYNEQFF.

V gene TRBV5-1 combines with J gene TRBJ2-7; a weak D match, TRBD1 (6 bases). The CDR3 has 16 residues. Trimming shortened V by 4 bases and J by 6 bases, and 23 bases separated the two germline ends. Germline CDR1 is SGHRS and CDR2 is YFSETQ. The CDR3 sequence: CASSPDLSYLRGEQYF. CDR3 in DNA: TGCGCCAGCAGCCCGGATCTAAGCTATCTCAGGGGCGAGCAGTACTTC.

V and J are TRBV7-9 and TRBJ2-1, with TRBD2 matching 10 bases. Per the germline V gene, CDR1 is SEHNR and CDR2 is FQNEAQ (reference sequence). Trimming took 5 bases from V and 0 from J; bases not matched to a gene: 7. The CDR3 has 17 residues. The DNA for the CDR3 is TGTGCCAGCAGCACTAGCGGGACCTCCAGCTCCTACAATGAGCAGTTCTTC. Encoded protein: CASSTSGTSSSYNEQFF.

This clone was counted once. This chain uses TRBV7-9 with TRBJ2-3; D remains unclear. CDR3 length equals 14 residues. Looked up from germline, CDR1 is SEHNR and CDR2 is FQNEAQ (reference sequence). V lost 0 bases to trimming and J lost 6 bases, with 10 bases between them. The chain's CDR3 is CASSLASNQDTQYF. In nucleotides, the CDR3 is TGTGCCAGCAGCTTAGCTAGCAATCAGGATACGCAGTATTTT.